This T cell receptor beta chain comes out of a study of response to subunit inactivated influenza vaccine. Germline CDR1 KGHSH, CDR2 LQKENI. This CDR3 region has 14 residues. Trimming removed 3 bases at V and 0 bases at J, with 6 bases between. TCRdb itself ran the RT-PCR reads through MiXCR, one entry per CDR3 protein. The sample consists of around 520,000 distinct CDR3 sequences, less than 30% of them appearing once. Points on this clonotype: Its antigen is not known.

Whole-study findings and limits: T cells newly recruited by each seasonal influenza vaccination are few, the authors suggested.

This receptor was taken from a man over 45 who received an inactivated influenza vaccine. The material was CD4+ T cells sorted from PBMCs, obtained 4 to 6 days after vaccination. The chain joins TRBV18 to TRBJ1-5; D unclear. In nucleotides, the CDR3 is TGTGCCAGCTCACCGGAAAATAGCAATCAGCCCCAGCATTTT. It yields the protein CASSPENSNQPQHF.